Presented here are 23 T cell receptor beta chains from one specimen sequenced in a study of response to subunit inactivated influenza vaccine (dated by TCRdb to the late 2010s). The protocol used for the library was RT-PCR. Sequencing was performed on an Illumina HiSeq 2500. TCRdb took the public reads, trimmed them with fastp at Q25, ran MiXCR for clone calling and kept in-frame beta chains. Each entry merges the rows of one CDR3 protein and shows their most common DNA and genes. Within this sample are about 780,000 distinct CDR3 sequences, with approximately 17% of them counted one time only. 11% of the sample rests with the top ten. The sequencing here drew on PBMCs from blood, taken roughly 5 days after vaccination. These receptors all come from a man aged 50-59 years who received an inactivated influenza vaccine. Donor details come from another sample of the same person, matched by shared clones.

This clonotype was seen ten or more times. The chain links TRBV29-1 to TRBJ1-2; D unclear. CDR1 SQVTM and CDR2 ANQGSEA come from the germline V gene. The germline V and J ends were trimmed by 1 base and 6 bases, with 6 bases remaining between them. The length of the CDR3 is 11 residues. CDR3 region: CSVEGVNGYTF. CDR3 in DNA: TGCAGCGTTGAAGGAGTAAATGGCTACACCTTC.

This clonotype has only a few counts. The V and J genes are TRBV24-1 and TRBJ2-5, with 7 bases that match TRBD2. Unmatched junction bases numbered 4, after V lost 3 bases and J lost 4 bases. Germline assignment: CDR1 KGHDR and CDR2 SFDVKD. The CDR3 contains 14 residues. The CDR3, as DNA: TGTGCCACCAGTGATCCGGGAGGCGTAGAGACCCAGTACTTC. It translates to CATSDPGGVETQYF.

This clonotype was observed many times. This chain connects TRBV27 to TRBJ2-7; D is possibly TRBD1 (6 bases). Germline V CDR1 and CDR2: MNHEY, SMNVEV (reference sequence). This CDR3 comprises 14 residues. V was shortened by 5 bases and J by 4 bases, with 15 bases between the two germline ends. CDR3 amino acids: CASSQYRDPYEQYF. The CDR3 DNA follows: TGTGCCAGCAGTCAATACAGGGATCCGTACGAGCAGTACTTC.

The gene calls are TRBV20-1 and TRBJ1-1; D unresolved. CDR3 length: 11 residues. V gave up 4 bases and J gave up 0 bases, with 3 bases separating them. CDR1 and CDR2 from the germline V gene are DFQATT and SNEGSKA (reference sequence). The CDR3 region has the DNA TGCAGTGCTACAATGAACACTGAAGCTTTCTTT. Encoded protein: CSATMNTEAFF.

This rearrangement joins TRBV15 to TRBJ1-2; TRBD1 matches at 11 bases. Germline CDR1 and CDR2: LNHNV and YYDKDF (reference sequence). V lost 4 bases and J lost 8; bases outside the gene matches: 9. The CDR3 length is 15 residues. For the CDR3, the DNA is TGTGCCACCAGCACCCTACCGGGACAGGGGGGCGGCTACACCTTC. Translated, it gives CATSTLPGQGGGYTF.

J is TRBJ1-5 and V is TRBV5-5; no reliable D call. V lost 1 base and J lost 4, with 18 bases in between. The CDR3 is 17 amino acids. Germline CDR1 is SGHKS and CDR2 is YYEKEE (reference sequence). The CDR3 is CASSLTVTELANQPQHF. DNA of the CDR3: TGTGCCAGCAGCTTGACAGTTACGGAACTAGCAAATCAGCCCCAGCATTTT.

This CDR3 is CSVEPRRVDYGYTF. CDR3 coding DNA: TGCAGCGTTGAACCTCGCAGGGTCGACTATGGCTACACCTTC. The rearrangement uses TRBV29-1 and TRBJ1-2, with D possibly being TRBD1 (5 bases). With 2 bases removed from V and 3 bases from J, the gap between germline ends came to 13 bases. In germline, CDR1 is SQVTM, CDR2 ANQGSEA. The CDR3 has 14 residues.

The chain has TRBV6-2 or TRBV6-3 and TRBJ2-3; TRBD2 is a possible D gene (6 bases). This CDR3 is 16 amino acids long. The germline V and J ends were trimmed by 0 bases and 3 bases, with 13 bases remaining between them. The germline CDR1 and CDR2 sequences are MNHEY and SVGEGT. CDR3 residues: CASSYSGGVWTDTQYF. CDR3 sequence (DNA): TGTGCCAGCAGTTACTCCGGGGGAGTGTGGACAGATACGCAGTATTTT.

This sequence joins TRBV28 and TRBJ2-3; tentative D call: TRBD2 (6 bases). Trimming cost V 8 bases and J 2 bases, with 11 bases left between them. Germline CDR1 and CDR2: MDHEN and SYDVKM. The CDR3 contains 13 residues. The CDR3 sequence: CASGGAVTDTQYF. The CDR3, as DNA: TGTGCCAGCGGCGGGGCCGTCACAGATACGCAGTATTTT.

The gene calls are TRBV4-1 and TRBJ1-5; 12 bases fit TRBD1. Germline V gives CDR1 MGHRA, CDR2 YSYEKL. This CDR3 has 15 residues. Germline trimming cut 0 bases from V and 10 bases from J; bases unmatched to any gene: 4. The chain's CDR3 is CASSQEGQGAGPQHF. In DNA form, the CDR3 reads TGCGCCAGCAGCCAAGAGGGACAGGGGGCTGGACCCCAGCATTTT.

The chain has TRBV20-1 and TRBJ2-1; D is possibly TRBD2 (6 bases). There are 13 residues in the CDR3. V shed 0 bases and J shed 14 bases, with 17 bases lying between them. CDR1 and CDR2 from the germline V gene are DFQATT and SNEGSKA (reference sequence). In nucleotides, the CDR3 is TGCAGTGCTAGAGAGCTGAGACTAGTGACGGAGTTCTTC. Translated: CSARELRLVTEFF.

This clonotype appeared many times. The chain links TRBV12-3 or TRBV12-4 to TRBJ1-6; 8 nucleotides align to TRBD1. The CDR3 contains 15 residues. J was trimmed by 11 bases and V by 3 bases; bases with no gene match: 9. CDR3 nucleotide sequence: TGTGCCAGCAGTTTCTGGGACAGGTTTAGTCCACCCCTCCACTTT. Amino acids: CASSFWDRFSPPLHF.

This chain links TRBV6-2 or TRBV6-3 with TRBJ2-6; D is possibly TRBD1 (6 bases). CDR3 length: 17 amino acids. Trimming pared 6 bases from V and 0 bases from J, leaving 15 bases between. Germline CDR1 MNHEY, CDR2 SVGEGT. CDR3 amino acids: CASRDTTGSSGANVLTF. The CDR3, as DNA: TGTGCCAGCAGGGATACAACAGGGAGCTCTGGGGCCAACGTCCTGACTTTC.

This rearrangement joins TRBV4-2 to TRBJ2-3, with a possible D match to TRBD2 (6 bases). Germline loops: CDR1 LGHNA, CDR2 YNFKEQ. Trimming pared 6 bases from V and 1 base from J, leaving 11 bases between. This CDR3 has 14 amino acids. CDR3 nucleotides: TGTGCCAGCAGGCGGGACTCCGGCACAGATACGCAGTATTTT. Translated, it gives CASRRDSGTDTQYF.

This chain joins TRBV4-3 and TRBJ1-2, with 8 bases matching TRBD1. The CDR3 runs to 15 residues. V was pared by 0 bases and J by 4 bases, with 4 bases of the junction left unmatched. Germline CDR1 and CDR2: LGHNA and YSLEER. In DNA, the CDR3 is TGCGCCAGCAGCCAAGACCGGACAGGGATCTATGGCTACACCTTC. It yields the protein CASSQDRTGIYGYTF.

In regard to this clonotype: A read error may account for a junction end that differs from germline. V usage is TRBV10-3 and J usage is TRBJ2-7; the D gene is possibly TRBD1 (5 bases). The CDR3 covers 13 residues. The germline V gene encodes CDR1 ENHRY and CDR2 SYGVKD. CDR3 bases: TGTGCCACCAGTGAGTCAGGGTTATCCGAGCAGTACTTC. This translates into CATSESGLSEQYF.

CDR3 in amino acids: CASSIGTRGGSETQYF. Here the CDR3 DNA reads TGTGCCAGCAGCATTGGGACTAGAGGAGGCAGTGAGACCCAGTACTTC. This chain connects TRBV7-2 to TRBJ2-5; 8 bases match TRBD2. The CDR3 has 16 amino acids. Germline values: CDR1 SGHTA, CDR2 FQGNSA. J was trimmed by 5 bases and V by 5 bases; bases with no gene match: 13.

This clonotype was seen ten or more times. V usage is TRBV11-2 and J usage is TRBJ1-1; the D gene is possibly TRBD1 (5 bases). The length of the CDR3 is 18 residues. Germline V gene data show CDR1 as SGHAT and CDR2 as FQNNGV. Trimming cost V 1 base and J 4 bases, with 22 bases left between them. The CDR3 coding sequence is TGTGCCAGCAGCTTAGTCTCAGGTCGGGGGATTTGGGGCACTGAAGCTTTCTTT. Residues: CASSLVSGRGIWGTEAFF.

The CDR3 protein is CSARDWQGGKPQHF. The CDR3 DNA is TGCAGTGCTAGAGATTGGCAGGGTGGTAAGCCCCAGCATTTT. V and J are TRBV20-1 and TRBJ1-5; possibly TRBD1 for D (5 bases). V shed 0 bases and J shed 8 bases, with 14 bases lying between them. CDR3 size: 14 residues. CDR1 is DFQATT and CDR2 is SNEGSKA in the germline V gene (reference sequence).

This clonotype has ten or more counts. The J gene is TRBJ2-1, the V gene TRBV5-1; TRBD1 matches at 7 bases. CDR3 size: 15 residues. Germline loops: CDR1 SGHRS, CDR2 YFSETQ. Trimming took 3 bases from V and 1 from J; bases not matched to a gene: 4. This CDR3 is CASSSTGSSYNEQFF. Here the CDR3 DNA reads TGCGCCAGCAGCTCGACAGGGAGTTCCTACAATGAGCAGTTCTTC.

The chain is built from TRBV3-1 and TRBJ2-5; 8 nucleotides agree with TRBD1. The CDR3 runs 15 residues. Per germline, CDR1 LGHDT and CDR2 YNNKEL (reference sequence). V was clipped by 1 base and J by 6 bases; unmatched bases: 7. Here the CDR3 DNA reads TGTGCCAGCAGCCAAGGGCAGGGGGCCGTTCAGACCCAGTACTTC. It translates to CASSQGQGAVQTQYF.

This clonotype was found a few times. V and J are TRBV5-6 and TRBJ1-4; D uncertain. Germline-derived CDR1 and CDR2 are SGHDT and YYEEEE. There are 13 residues in the CDR3. V was trimmed by 4 bases and J by 7 bases, leaving 11 bases between them. CDR3 nucleotides: TGTGCCAGCAGCCATTGGGATCGTGAAAAACTGTTTTTT. This translates into CASSHWDREKLFF.

The chain uses TRBV27 and TRBJ2-7, with a weak D call TRBD2 (5 bases). CDR1 and CDR2 (germline): MNHEY, SMNVEV (reference sequence). The CDR3 contains 15 residues. Trimming removed 8 bases at V and 1 base at J, with 18 bases between. The CDR3 here is CASLSLGVGSYEQYF. The CDR3 coding sequence is TGTGCCAGCCTCTCTTTGGGAGTTGGTTCCTACGAGCAGTACTTC.